This T cell receptor (beta chain) was captured in a study of spatial heterogeneity in lung cancer. TCRdb used MiXCR to reprocess the 5' RACE reads, holding one entry per CDR3 protein. The sample has over 50,000 distinct CDR3 sequences, approximately 6.3% seen once. This clonotype was seen repeatedly, ten times or more. The CDR3 contains 16 residues. Germline loops: CDR1 SNHLY, CDR2 FYNNEI. V gave up 2 bases and J gave up 0 bases, with 14 bases separating them. Time point noted: sample taken at primary tumor resection. The source is a female donor with early-stage non-small cell lung cancer. This material consisted of PBMCs, taken at surgery. The chain carries TRBV2 and TRBJ2-7; tentative D call: TRBD2 (7 bases). The CDR3 protein is CASSESRGQSSYEQYF. CDR3 in DNA: TGTGCCAGCAGTGAATCGCGGGGGCAGAGCTCCTACGAGCAGTACTTC.